This is a list of T cell receptor beta chains from one sample in a study of T cells in Graves' hyperthyroidism and ophthalmopathy. TCRdb used MiXCR to reprocess the multiplex PCR reads, holding one entry per CDR3 protein. The table includes about 500,000 distinct CDR3 sequences, roughly 15% detected once. The sample consisted of blood. The receptors derive from a woman aged 25 to 39 with Graves' ophthalmopathy. CDR3s include the opening cysteine and the closing phenylalanine or tryptophan. D genes are given only for firm matches. Clone size is given for some rows only: seen once, a few or many times, or a class if the clone is expanded.

V	D	J	size	CDR3	DNA
TRBV12-3/TRBV12-4	NA	TRBJ2-1	many	CASSFSGVVDEQFF	TGTGCCAGCAGTTTTTCGGGAGTTGTTGATGAGCAGTTCTTC
TRBV20-1	NA	TRBJ2-5	many	CSASTGETQYF	TGCAGTGCTAGCACGGGGGAGACCCAGTACTTC
TRBV7-2	TRBD2	TRBJ2-7	many	CASSPASGYEQYF	TGTGCCAGCAGCCCAGCTAGCGGCTACGAGCAGTACTTC
TRBV6-5	NA	TRBJ1-3	NA	CASSYAQAGSGNTIYF	TGTGCCAGCAGTTACGCGCAAGCGGGGTCTGGAAACACCATATATTTT
TRBV5-5	TRBD2	TRBJ2-5	NA	CASSRTSGKQETQYF	TGTGCCAGCAGCAGGACTAGCGGGAAGCAAGAGACCCAGTACTTC
TRBV20-1	TRBD2	TRBJ2-2	few	CSARDRRRGSTGELFF	TGCAGTGCTAGAGATCGGAGACGCGGGAGCACCGGGGAGCTGTTTTTT
TRBV10-1	NA	TRBJ2-1	few	CASSPDLRGEQFF	TGCGCCAGCAGTCCGGACCTCCGTGGCGAGCAGTTCTTC
TRBV6-1	TRBD1	TRBJ2-7	NA	CASGNRGPEQYF	TGTGCCAGCGGGAACAGGGGGCCCGAGCAGTACTTC
TRBV10-2	TRBD1	TRBJ2-7	NA	CAIQLVTGGRYEQYF	TGCGCCATCCAACTCGTGACAGGGGGCAGGTACGAGCAGTACTTC
TRBV4-3	NA	TRBJ1-4	NA	CASSTNEGKGNEKLFF	TGCGCCAGCAGCACCAACGAAGGGAAGGGGAATGAAAAACTGTTTTTT
TRBV12-3/TRBV12-4	NA	TRBJ2-2	NA	CASSFTPGELFF	TGTGCCAGCAGTTTCACCCCCGGGGAGCTGTTTTTT
TRBV4-2	NA	TRBJ1-5	few	CASSPDQPQHF	TGTGCCAGCTCCCCGGATCAGCCCCAGCATTTT
TRBV20-1	TRBD2	TRBJ2-3	NA	CSAVAGSDFRTDTQYF	TGCAGTGCAGTAGCGGGGAGCGACTTCCGCACAGATACGCAGTATTTT
TRBV5-6	NA	TRBJ2-1	NA	CASSSSTGRGGEEQFF	TGTGCCAGCAGCTCTAGTACGGGGCGGGGTGGGGAGGAGCAGTTCTTC
TRBV7-2	TRBD2	TRBJ2-1	many	CASSIRTSGDNEQFF	TGTGCCAGCAGCATAAGGACTAGCGGAGACAATGAGCAGTTCTTC
TRBV5-1	NA	TRBJ1-5	NA	CASSLEVGHQPQHF	TGCGCCAGCAGCTTGGAGGTCGGACATCAGCCCCAGCATTTT
TRBV6-1	NA	TRBJ2-7	NA	CASSEALGPRARDEQYF	TGTGCCAGCAGTGAAGCCCTCGGCCCCAGGGCCAGGGACGAGCAGTACTTC
TRBV9	TRBD1	TRBJ2-1	few	CASSANTGTAYNEQFF	TGTGCCAGCAGCGCAAATACCGGGACAGCTTACAATGAGCAGTTCTTC
TRBV4-3	NA	TRBJ1-3	NA	CASSQGAGYSGNTIYF	TGCGCCAGCAGCCAAGGGGCAGGATACTCTGGAAACACCATATATTTT
TRBV12-3/TRBV12-4	NA	TRBJ1-1	many	CASSHWTESYEAFF	TGTGCCAGCAGCCATTGGACAGAATCCTATGAAGCTTTCTTT
TRBV12-3/TRBV12-4	NA	TRBJ2-7	NA	CASSLQGSLEQYF	TGTGCCAGCAGTCTACAGGGATCCCTCGAGCAGTACTTC
TRBV7-3	NA	TRBJ2-2	few	CASSYGLNTGELFF	TGTGCCAGCAGCTATGGCCTGAACACCGGGGAGCTGTTTTTT
TRBV7-9	NA	TRBJ2-7	few	CASSSTDRRTSYEQYF	TGTGCCAGCAGCTCAACCGATAGACGGACCTCCTACGAGCAGTACTTC
TRBV5-1	NA	TRBJ1-2	NA	CASSPGYGYTF	TGCGCCAGCAGCCCGGGCTATGGCTACACCTTC
TRBV5-6	NA	TRBJ2-2	NA	CASSSPSAGELFF	TGTGCCAGCAGCTCCCCAAGCGCCGGGGAGCTGTTTTTT
TRBV4-3	NA	TRBJ2-1	NA	CASSQEDSAYNEQFF	TGCGCCAGCAGCCAGGAGGACTCCGCCTACAATGAGCAGTTCTTC
TRBV20-1	NA	TRBJ2-7	NA	CSAERTIYEQYF	TGCAGTGCTGAACGGACGATCTACGAGCAGTACTTC
TRBV7-9	NA	TRBJ2-2	few	CASSLPSGEHSNTGELFF	TGTGCCAGCAGCTTACCATCCGGGGAGCACTCGAACACCGGGGAGCTGTTTTTT
TRBV5-5	TRBD2	TRBJ2-7	many	CASSLGPGGYEQYF	TGTGCCAGCAGCTTGGGACCGGGGGGCTACGAGCAGTACTTC
TRBV18	NA	TRBJ1-3	few	CASSPKHTGYSGNTIYF	TGTGCCAGCTCACCAAAACACACAGGATACTCTGGAAACACCATATATTTT
TRBV28	NA	TRBJ1-5	few	CASSFPPAAGGGPQHF	TGTGCCAGCAGTTTCCCCCCTGCCGCGGGAGGAGGGCCCCAGCATTTT
TRBV5-4	TRBD2	TRBJ2-3	NA	CASTRATGGFNTDTQYF	TGTGCCAGCACTCGCGCTACGGGAGGGTTTAACACAGATACGCAGTATTTT
TRBV11-2	TRBD1	TRBJ1-2	many	CASSATGSDYGYTF	TGTGCCAGCAGCGCGACAGGGTCGGACTATGGCTACACCTTC
TRBV9	NA	TRBJ2-7	NA	CASNTLGDEQYF	TGTGCCAGCAACACTCTAGGGGACGAGCAGTACTTC
TRBV24-1	TRBD1	TRBJ2-1	many	CATSDPEGQGSDEQFF	TGTGCCACCAGTGATCCCGAGGGACAGGGAAGCGATGAGCAGTTCTTC
TRBV7-2	NA	TRBJ1-1	many	CASSHRQVHQWYTEAFF	TGTGCCAGCAGCCACAGACAGGTCCATCAATGGTACACTGAAGCTTTCTTT
TRBV7-2	TRBD1	TRBJ2-1	many	CASSSGTGFGNEQFF	TGTGCCAGCAGCTCCGGGACAGGGTTTGGCAATGAGCAGTTCTTC
TRBV9	TRBD2	TRBJ2-2	NA	CASSVAGLAGGNTGELFF	TGTGCCAGCAGCGTAGCAGGACTAGCGGGAGGGAACACCGGGGAGCTGTTTTTT
TRBV12-3/TRBV12-4	TRBD1	TRBJ2-3	many	CASNPPGQGRWDTQYF	TGTGCCAGCAACCCCCCGGGACAGGGGAGGTGGGATACGCAGTATTTT
TRBV19	TRBD2	TRBJ2-1	NA	CASGGLAGLYNEQFF	TGTGCCAGTGGGGGACTAGCGGGACTCTACAATGAGCAGTTCTTC
TRBV14	NA	TRBJ2-2	NA	CASSQDLQGHRELFF	TGTGCCAGCAGCCAAGATCTACAGGGCCACCGGGAGCTGTTTTTT
TRBV15	NA	TRBJ1-2	few	CATSRGEGGKTF	TGTGCCACCAGCAGAGGAGAGGGGGGCAAAACCTTC
TRBV20-1	TRBD2	TRBJ2-7	many	CSARGLAGFPYEQYF	TGCAGTGCTAGGGGACTAGCGGGATTTCCCTACGAGCAGTACTTC
TRBV7-2	NA	TRBJ1-5	many	CASSLVGTSHQPQHF	TGTGCCAGCAGCTTAGTCGGGACATCGCATCAGCCCCAGCATTTT
TRBV20-1	NA	TRBJ2-7	many	CSARDPVTYEQYF	TGCAGTGCTAGAGATCCGGTAACCTACGAGCAGTACTTC
TRBV30	NA	TRBJ1-5	many	CAWSEGFTGNQPQHF	TGTGCCTGGAGTGAAGGTTTTACAGGCAATCAGCCCCAGCATTTT
TRBV5-8	NA	TRBJ2-3	few	CASLKLGGPTDTQYF	TGTGCCAGCCTGAAGCTCGGGGGTCCCACAGATACGCAGTATTTT
TRBV30	TRBD2	TRBJ2-3	many	CAWSLSGFKGDTQYF	TGTGCCTGGAGCCTTAGCGGGTTTAAGGGAGATACGCAGTATTTT
TRBV7-3	NA	TRBJ2-3	many	CASSLIGGQRDTQYF	TGTGCCAGCAGCTTAATCGGGGGGCAAAGAGATACGCAGTATTTT
TRBV11-3	NA	TRBJ2-1	many	CASSPVRSNEQFF	TGTGCCAGCAGCCCCGTACGTTCCAATGAGCAGTTCTTC
TRBV12-3/TRBV12-4	NA	TRBJ2-2	few	CASSLSGVYTGELFF	TGTGCCAGCAGTTTAAGCGGAGTTTACACCGGGGAGCTGTTTTTT
TRBV28	NA	TRBJ2-3	NA	CASTGLDTQYF	TGTGCCAGCACGGGCTTGGATACGCAGTATTTT
TRBV28	NA	TRBJ2-7	few	CASSGSTETYEQYF	TGTGCCAGCAGTGGTTCGACAGAGACCTACGAGCAGTACTTC
TRBV12-3/TRBV12-4	NA	TRBJ1-5	NA	CASSFSRNQPQHF	TGTGCCAGCAGTTTTTCCCGCAATCAGCCCCAGCATTTT
TRBV2	NA	TRBJ1-1	many	CASSEAIMNTEAFF	TGTGCCAGCAGTGAAGCGATAATGAACACTGAAGCTTTCTTT